Shown below are 8 T cell receptor beta chains from a single sample sequenced in a study of vaccination and CD4 T cells after COVID-19. Treatment specified: roughly ten-day PBMC culture with coronavirus spike peptide pools or control peptides (ViraFEST assay). Their cognate antigens are unknown. Cultured CD4+ T cell DNA underwent sequencing with the Oncomine TCR Beta short-read assay. TCRdb processed the PCR reads anew with MiXCR; each CDR3 protein has one entry. The data contain 15,000 or so distinct CDR3 sequences, 20% to 25% of them singletons. The sequencing here drew on CD4+ T cells from blood, cultured in vitro, taken before SARS-CoV-2 vaccination. The origin of the receptors is a human donor who received a COVID-19 vaccine.

The CDR3 DNA sequence: TGTGCCACCAGTGATAGGGACTACCCGAACACCGGGGAGCTGTTTTTT. Its protein product is CATSDRDYPNTGELFF. The chain joins TRBV24-1 to TRBJ2-2; 7 bases align to TRBD2. The CDR3 is 16 amino acids. V was pared by 3 bases and J by 0 bases, with 3 bases of the junction left unmatched. Germline V gene lookup returns CDR1 KGHDR and CDR2 SFDVKD.

This clonotype has only a few counts. The chain links TRBV18 to TRBJ1-1; 8 bases agree with TRBD1. The CDR3 contains 15 residues. CDR1 is KGHSH and CDR2 is LQKENI in the germline V gene. After removal of 3 bases from V and 2 bases from J, the junction contained 5 bases not matched to a gene. The CDR3 nucleotides are TGTGCCAGCTCACCCTTGACAGGGGATAACACTGAAGCTTTCTTT. It is translated as CASSPLTGDNTEAFF.

The V gene is TRBV5-1, the J gene TRBJ2-2, with TRBD2 matching over 13 bases. CDR1 and CDR2 from the germline V gene are SGHRS and YFSETQ. The CDR3 has 17 amino acids. The V segment lost 5 bases and the J segment 1 base; nucleotides outside the gene matches: 5. The CDR3 DNA follows: TGCGCCAGCAGGTTTGGACTAGCGGGGGTGAACACCGGGGAGCTGTTTTTT. As protein: CASRFGLAGVNTGELFF. Using reference TRBV5-1 and TRBJ2-2 for the parts outside the CDR3, the full variable domain is KAGVTQTPRYLIKTRGQQVTLSCSPISGHRSVSWYQQTPGQGLQFLFEYFSETQRNKGNFPGRFSGRQFSNSRSEMNVSTLELGDSALYLCASRFGLAGVNTGELFFGEGSRLTVL.

V usage is TRBV7-9 and J usage is TRBJ1-1; TRBD1 is a possible D gene (6 bases). This CDR3 has 20 amino acids. V was cut by 1 base and J by 2 bases, with 26 bases left in between. CDR1 is SEHNR and CDR2 is FQNEAQ in the germline V gene (reference sequence). CDR3 sequence (DNA): TGTGCCAGCAGCTTAGGAGCAGTACGGCCAGGGGTTTTCCCTAACACTGAAGCTTTCTTT. Residues: CASSLGAVRPGVFPNTEAFF.

V is TRBV9 and J is TRBJ2-7; either TRBD1 or TRBD2 may supply D (6 bases each). This CDR3 spans 15 amino acids. Germline assignment: CDR1 SGDLS and CDR2 YYNGEE. The V gene lost 0 bases and the J gene lost 4 bases, with 14 bases spanning the gap. The CDR3 nucleotides read TGTGCCAGCAGCGTAGGTCTGGGGGGCTGGTACGAGCAGTACTTC. Translated: CASSVGLGGWYEQYF.

This clonotype was seen more than once but under ten times. The V gene is TRBV5-4, the J gene TRBJ2-7; TRBD1 matches 7 bases. The length of the CDR3 is 15 residues. V dropped 4 bases and J dropped 0; count of bases not matched to a gene: 7. From germline, CDR1 is SGHNT and CDR2 YYREEE (reference sequence). The CDR3 spells CASSLTGVSSYEQYF. The CDR3 bases are TGTGCCAGCAGCCTCACAGGGGTCAGCTCCTACGAGCAGTACTTC.

This sequence joins TRBV11-3 and TRBJ2-5; 8 bases match TRBD2. With V trimmed by 10 bases and J by 4 bases, 11 bases remained unmatched. CDR3 size: 14 residues. Per the germline V gene, CDR1 is SGHNT and CDR2 is YENEEA. The CDR3 is CAIAARGGRETQYF. The CDR3 nucleotides read TGTGCCATCGCAGCCCGGGGGGGCCGAGAGACCCAGTACTTC.

Only a few counts were recorded for this clonotype. The chain uses TRBV19 and TRBJ2-6; TRBD1 might be the D (6 bases). V lost 5 bases to trimming and J lost 0 bases, with 14 bases between them. Germline-derived CDR1 and CDR2 are LNHDA and SQIVND (reference sequence). This CDR3 has 17 residues. The CDR3 sequence is CASSVGQTISGANVLTF. The CDR3 DNA sequence: TGTGCCAGTAGTGTCGGACAGACTATCTCTGGGGCCAACGTCCTGACTTTC.